This note documents a single T cell receptor beta chain sequence. The protocol was immunoSEQ multiplex PCR, while the TCRdb copy is restricted to in-frame clones and leaves out a portion. The profile covers roughly 80,000 clones, with roughly 89% appearing a single time and 3.5% taken by the ten largest. The sample is drawn from a study of blood T cell repertoires in COVID-19. Overall study context: Collection of acute and convalescent COVID-19 samples took place in the United States, Italy and Spain. PBMCs, B-cell-depleted T cells, or T cells provided the cDNA or gDNA that made up the material.

The V gene's germline CDR1 is SEHNR and CDR2 FQNEAQ (reference sequence). The CDR3 is 15 residues long. V shed 4 bases and J 3 bases; nucleotides not matched to a gene: 9. The source material was peripheral blood. The V gene is TRBV7-9, the J gene TRBJ2-7, with TRBD2 matching 7 bases. The TCR was taken from a man aged 50-60 years with acute or convalescent COVID-19. CDR3: CASSSPLAGVYEQYF. For the CDR3, the DNA is TGTGCCAGCAGCTCCCCCTTGGCGGGAGTCTACGAGCAGTACTTC.